These 30 T cell receptor beta chains share one sample of origin, sequenced in a study of CD8 T cells in ankylosing spondylitis. A single record per CDR3 protein comes from TCRdb applying MiXCR to the 5' RACE reads. The sample holds 200,000 to 250,000 distinct CDR3 sequences, roughly a tenth seen once. The sequenced sample was blood, either unsorted or a sorted T cell fraction (not recorded which). All receptors derive from a male donor with ankylosing spondylitis or in good health (not recorded which).

This clonotype showed up just once. The chain has TRBV6-5 and TRBJ2-5, with D tentatively TRBD1 (5 bases). From germline, CDR1 is MNHEY and CDR2 SVGAGI. The CDR3 sequence is 14 residues long. V was clipped by 0 bases and J by 1 base, with 6 bases between them. CDR3 nucleotide sequence: TGTGCCAGCAGTTACTCGACAGCCCAAGAGACCCAGTACTTC. This codes for CASSYSTAQETQYF.

The rearrangement joins TRBV12-3 or TRBV12-4 to TRBJ2-2; 8 bases are shared with TRBD1. Trimming took 3 bases from V and 7 from J; bases not matched to a gene: 7. The CDR3 has 15 amino acids. CDR3 region: CASSFGRGLGGELFF. In nucleotides, the CDR3 is TGTGCCAGCAGTTTTGGCAGGGGGCTTGGCGGGGAGCTGTTTTTT.

This clonotype was observed many times. V is TRBV5-1 and J is TRBJ1-5; D is uncertain. This CDR3 region has 14 residues. Germline-derived CDR1 and CDR2 are SGHRS and YFSETQ. V lost 0 bases to trimming and J lost 6 bases, with 10 bases between them. The CDR3 here is CASSLDGLGQPQHF. DNA of the CDR3: TGCGCCAGCAGCTTGGATGGTTTGGGTCAGCCCCAGCATTTT.

The chain employs TRBV7-3 and TRBJ2-5; D is uncertain. Looked up from germline, CDR1 is SGHTA and CDR2 is FQGTGA. V was shortened by 2 bases and J by 2 bases, with 6 bases between the two germline ends. The CDR3 totals 13 residues. CDR3 nucleotides: TGTGCCAGCAGCTTAGCCATGCAAGAGACCCAGTACTTC. Translating it yields CASSLAMQETQYF.

As DNA, the CDR3 is TGCAGCGTTGTGCCAGCGGGGGGGCACCATGAGCAGTTCTTC. Amino acid sequence: CSVVPAGGHHEQFF. The chain joins TRBV29-1 to TRBJ2-1; TRBD2 aligns across 10 bases. Germline-derived CDR1 and CDR2 are SQVTM and ANQGSEA. This CDR3 contains 14 residues. The junction had 8 bases not matched to a gene; V was cut back by 4 bases and J by 8 bases.

This clonotype was seen more than once but under ten times. The V call is TRBV3-1, the J call TRBJ2-1, with D tentatively TRBD2 (5 bases). Germline CDR1 reads LGHDT; CDR2 reads YNNKEL (reference sequence). CDR3 length equals 17 residues. The V end lost 0 bases, the J end lost 0 bases, and 12 bases lay between the germline ends. This CDR3 is CASSQDSEPSSYNEQFF. Here the CDR3 DNA reads TGTGCCAGCAGCCAAGATAGCGAGCCCAGCTCCTACAATGAGCAGTTCTTC.

This clonotype has ten or more counts. V usage is TRBV5-1 and J usage is TRBJ2-3; 8 bases fit TRBD1. This CDR3 comprises 16 residues. In germline, CDR1 is SGHRS, CDR2 YFSETQ. The J segment lost 6 bases and the V segment lost 0 bases, leaving 9 bases of the junction unmatched. The CDR3 nucleotides are TGCGCCAGCAGCTTGGGCCAGGGGGCAGGTGGCGATACGCAGTATTTT. It is translated as CASSLGQGAGGDTQYF.

In this sample, this clonotype turned up many times. The chain is built from TRBV12-3 or TRBV12-4 and TRBJ1-2; D ambiguous. V shed 0 bases and J shed 3 bases, with 5 bases lying between them. This CDR3 region has 13 residues. The chain's CDR3 is CASSLALDYGYTF. The CDR3 bases are TGTGCCAGCAGTTTAGCGCTGGACTATGGCTACACCTTC.

This clonotype has only a few counts. J is TRBJ2-4 and V is TRBV7-8; D may be TRBD1 (6 bases). V was shortened by 5 bases and J by 14 bases, with 19 bases between the two germline ends. Germline loops: CDR1 SGHVS, CDR2 FQNEAQ. The length of the CDR3 is 13 residues. CDR3 bases: TGTGCCAGCAGCCTCGGAACCGGGACACAAGAGTACTTC. It codes for CASSLGTGTQEYF.

This clonotype has more than one count but fewer than ten. At one end, the junction sequence differs from germline, possibly due to a read error. The CDR3 reads CASTQTTNTGELFF. Here the CDR3 DNA reads TGTGCTAGCACTCAGACAACGAACACCGGGGAGCTGTTTTTT. J is TRBJ2-2 and V is TRBV7-7; no clear D gene. The CDR3 sequence is 14 residues long. The germline V gene has CDR1 SSHAT and CDR2 FNYEAQ (reference sequence).

This chain connects TRBV28 to TRBJ1-1, with 7 bases fitting TRBD1. Losses at the gene ends were 6 bases for V and 4 bases for J; bases not matched to a gene: 14. The CDR3 totals 16 residues. CDR1 is MDHEN and CDR2 is SYDVKM in the germline V gene. The CDR3 nucleotides read TGTGCCAGCAGATCCCCCCACGGGCAGGGGGGCACTGAAGCTTTCTTT. This gives the protein CASRSPHGQGGTEAFF.

The V and J genes are TRBV7-3 and TRBJ2-7; TRBD1 is a possible D gene (7 bases). The V end was cut by 2 bases, the J end by 3 bases, with 14 bases between. This CDR3 region has 15 residues. Germline V CDR1 and CDR2: SGHTA, FQGTGA. CDR3 bases: TGTGCCAGCAGCTTATCCGGAGGGGGCCTCTACGAGCAGTACTTC. This codes for CASSLSGGGLYEQYF.

This clonotype was found many times. The chain links TRBV10-3 to TRBJ2-7, with 9 bases fitting TRBD1. The CDR3 runs 14 residues. The germline gives CDR1 ENHRY, CDR2 SYGVKD. The ends lost 2 bases at V and 6 bases at J; junction bases unmatched: 5. CDR3: CAISEGTGLGEQYF. CDR3 DNA: TGTGCCATCAGTGAGGGGACAGGGCTGGGCGAGCAGTACTTC.

This clonotype was detected many times. This chain uses TRBV5-1 with TRBJ2-7, with 8 bases aligning to TRBD1. J was trimmed by 5 bases and V by 0 bases; bases with no gene match: 1. Germline CDR1 and CDR2: SGHRS and YFSETQ. This CDR3 has 13 residues. CDR3 in DNA: TGCGCCAGCAGCTTGGCAGGGGGCGACGAGCAGTACTTC. Protein sequence: CASSLAGGDEQYF.

This clonotype was counted many times. The genes are TRBV12-3 or TRBV12-4 and TRBJ1-2; 7 nucleotides line up with TRBD1. The CDR3 consists of 14 residues. Trimming removed 3 bases from V and 8 bases from J; junction bases left unmatched: 9. CDR3 nucleotide sequence: TGTGCCAGCAGTTTGGGGATCGACAGGGTCGGCTACACCTTC. Its translation is CASSLGIDRVGYTF.

This clonotype was seen many times. The V call is TRBV5-1, the J call TRBJ2-2; 7 nucleotides match TRBD1. From germline, CDR1 is SGHRS and CDR2 YFSETQ. This CDR3 is built from 15 residues. V gave up 3 bases and J gave up 2 bases; unmatched junction bases: 4. CDR3 amino acids: CASSSTGDNTGELFF. CDR3 bases: TGCGCCAGCAGCTCCACAGGGGATAACACCGGGGAGCTGTTTTTT.

The V call is TRBV7-9, the J call TRBJ2-6; D ambiguous. Germline loops: CDR1 SEHNR, CDR2 FQNEAQ (reference sequence). This CDR3 comprises 14 residues. Deletions cut 3 bases from V and 0 bases from J, with 3 bases between. DNA of the CDR3: TGTGCCAGCAGCTTTTTCTCTGGGGCCAACGTCCTGACTTTC. As protein: CASSFFSGANVLTF.

The sample holds many counts of this clonotype. This chain links TRBV12-3 or TRBV12-4 with TRBJ1-2, with D hard to call. Trimming removed 6 bases at V and 5 bases at J, with 16 bases between. The CDR3 is 14 amino acids. The CDR3 reads CASSAIPVKYGYTF. DNA of the CDR3: TGTGCCAGCAGCGCTATCCCAGTCAAGTATGGCTACACCTTC.

This clonotype came up many times. The chain uses TRBV7-2 and TRBJ2-3; 8 bases line up with TRBD2. Germline V gene sequence: CDR1 SGHTA, CDR2 FQGNSA. Unmatched junction bases numbered 10, after V lost 5 bases and J lost 3 bases. The CDR3 is 16 residues long. The CDR3 is CASSPRGGLGTDTQYF. The CDR3 DNA is TGTGCCAGCAGCCCTCGCGGGGGACTAGGGACAGATACGCAGTATTTT.

This clonotype has more than one count but fewer than ten. This chain links TRBV2 with TRBJ1-2; 9 bases map to TRBD1. The CDR3 runs to 12 residues. Trimming removed 8 bases from V and 6 bases from J; junction bases left unmatched: 4. Germline values: CDR1 SNHLY, CDR2 FYNNEI. The CDR3 nucleotides are TGTGCCAGCGCCAGGACAGGGGATGGCTACACCTTC. Its translation: CASARTGDGYTF.

The chain links TRBV5-1 to TRBJ2-2; D tentatively reads TRBD1 or TRBD2 (5 bases each). CDR3 length: 13 residues. V was trimmed by 6 bases and J by 5 bases, leaving 11 bases between them. Germline assignment: CDR1 SGHRS and CDR2 YFSETQ. DNA for the CDR3: TGCGCCAGCACCCTGAGGGGTACCGGGGAGCTGTTTTTT. Protein: CASTLRGTGELFF. Looking up the rest from reference TRBV5-1 and TRBJ2-2 gives the full variable domain: KAGVTQTPRYLIKTRGQQVTLSCSPISGHRSVSWYQQTPGQGLQFLFEYFSETQRNKGNFPGRFSGRQFSNSRSEMNVSTLELGDSALYLCASTLRGTGELFFGEGSRLTVL.

In this sample, this clonotype turned up many times. The V call is TRBV5-5, the J call TRBJ1-1; no reliable D call. V was shortened by 6 bases and J by 3 bases, with 6 bases between the two germline ends. CDR3 length equals 11 residues. Germline lookup yields CDR1 SGHKS and CDR2 YYEKEE (reference sequence). CDR3 in DNA: TGTGCCAGCACCTACGACACTGAAGCTTTCTTT. This translates into CASTYDTEAFF.

This clonotype was picked up many times. J is TRBJ2-1 and V is TRBV7-9, with D possibly TRBD1 on 5 matching bases. With 1 base removed from V and 12 bases from J, the gap between germline ends came to 16 bases. This CDR3 comprises 14 residues. Per germline, CDR1 SEHNR and CDR2 FQNEAQ (reference sequence). CDR3 sequence reads: CASSLEDNLVAQFF. The CDR3 nucleotides are TGTGCCAGCAGCTTAGAGGACAACCTTGTCGCGCAGTTCTTC.

This clonotype was counted ten times or more. V gene TRBV6-1 combines with J gene TRBJ2-3; 13 bases align to TRBD2. V dropped 10 bases and J dropped 4; count of bases not matched to a gene: 11. This CDR3 has 16 amino acids. Per germline, CDR1 MNHNS and CDR2 SASEGT. The CDR3 sequence: CATQLGLAGVADTQYF. Written as DNA, the CDR3 is TGTGCCACTCAACTTGGACTAGCGGGGGTGGCAGATACGCAGTATTTT.

J is TRBJ2-7 and V is TRBV5-1; 8 bases fit TRBD1. Germline V lookup: CDR1 SGHRS, CDR2 YFSETQ. Germline trimming cut 1 base from V and 3 bases from J; bases unmatched to any gene: 6. The CDR3 runs to 15 residues. The CDR3 DNA follows: TGCGCCAGCAGCTTGTCAGGGGGCCCCTTCTACGAGCAGTACTTC. Protein: CASSLSGGPFYEQYF.

A word on this clonotype: One base away lies a much larger clone, so this may be a sequencing read error. The J gene is TRBJ2-7, the V gene TRBV20-1; D remains unclear. CDR1 is DFQATT, CDR2 SNEGSKA, per germline (reference sequence). This CDR3 comprises 12 residues. The CDR3 sequence: CSASIAEYEQSF. The DNA for the CDR3 is TGCAGTGCTAGTATCGCAGAATACGAGCAGTCCTTC.

This clonotype came up many times. The rearrangement links TRBV12-3 or TRBV12-4 to TRBJ1-2; weak D call: TRBD1 (6 bases). V lost 3 bases and J 6 bases, leaving 11 bases between the germline ends. CDR3 size: 13 residues. The CDR3 is CASSFYRADGYTF. CDR3 coding DNA: TGTGCCAGCAGTTTTTACAGGGCGGATGGCTACACCTTC.

As for this clonotype: This may be a read error: a much more frequent sequence differs by one nucleotide. The rearrangement uses TRBV20-1 and TRBJ2-3; 7 bases line up with TRBD2. Looked up from germline, CDR1 is DFQATT and CDR2 is SNEGSKA (reference sequence). The CDR3 sequence is 17 residues long. CDR3 in DNA: TGCACTGCTAGGAACCCAAGCGGGACCTGGGGCACAGATACGCAGTATTTT. It yields the protein CTARNPSGTWGTDTQYF.

This sequence joins TRBV7-9 and TRBJ1-2, with D uncertain. V lost 5 bases and J 4 bases, leaving 5 bases between the germline ends. CDR3 size: 11 residues. CDR1 SEHNR and CDR2 FQNEAQ come from the germline V gene (reference sequence). The CDR3 reads CASSGTYGYTF. The CDR3 coding sequence is TGTGCCAGCAGCGGAACCTATGGCTACACCTTC.

This clonotype was counted at least ten times. Likely a read error: the CDR3 ends without its conserved phenylalanine or tryptophan. The DNA is omitted, as the CDR3 cannot be located on it reliably, and the CDR3 follows TCRdb's listing. V is TRBV20-1 and J is TRBJ1-1; whether TRBD1, the table's D call, matches the DNA was not checked. 16 amino acids form the CDR3, both terminal residues included. Germline CDR1 is DFQATT and CDR2 is SNEGSKA (reference sequence). The CDR3 sequence: CSARDLPPPCRQGGIS.